This entry concerns a single T cell receptor (beta chain). As yet, its antigen is unknown. Profiling relied on immunoSEQ multiplex PCR, and the TCRdb table lists in-frame clones only, not all of them. Found here are about 28,000 clones, around 88% of them singletons; the top ten hold about 25%. V was clipped by 3 bases and J by 1 base; unmatched bases: 7. CDR1 is SGHAT, CDR2 FQNNGV, per germline. The CDR3 is made up of 19 amino acids. These data are taken from a study of OX40 agonist ivuxolimab in advanced cancers. Study summary: Eligibility rules accepted prior anti-PD-1, anti-PD-L1 or anti-CTLA-4 therapy, and 35% to 45% had some.

Findings and caveats of the study: Partial responders at 0.1-3.0 mg/kg showed near-lowest clonal expansion. On average, CD8+ T cells had more expanded clones than CD4+. Expanded peripheral T cell antigen specificity was not determined.

V is TRBV11-2 and J is TRBJ2-3, with 16 bases that match TRBD2. The origin of this receptor is an adult with an advanced solid tumor such as melanoma, head and neck, liver or kidney cancer. The sequencing used CD4+ or CD8+ T cells sorted from blood, collected in a trial of the OX40 agonist ivuxolimab. The DNA for the CDR3 is TGTGCCAGCAGCTTCAGGGGACTAGCGGGAGGGGGAGGCACAGATACGCAGTATTTT. The encoded protein is CASSFRGLAGGGGTDTQYF.